This T cell receptor beta chain stems from a study of regulatory T cells in long-lasting Graves disease. This clonotype was counted ten times or more. Time point described: newly diagnosed GD, antithyroid drugs for less than 3 months. PBMCs provided the RNA from which the TCR library was made. Germline CDR1 reads LGHDT; CDR2 reads YNNKEL (reference sequence). The V end lost 5 bases, the J end lost 7 bases, and 12 bases lay between the germline ends. The CDR3 loop spans 13 amino acids. Researchers made TCR beta libraries by using iRepertoire HTBI primers and running Arm-PCR on CDR3 regions. Using its own MiXCR run on the multiplex PCR reads, TCRdb lists one record per CDR3 protein. The sample contains 350,000 to 550,000 distinct CDR3 sequences, 15% of which appear only once. These data were likewise used in another study, on T cells in Graves' hyperthyroidism and ophthalmopathy.

This material consisted of peripheral blood mononuclear cells (PBMCs), taken at new diagnosis, from a patient treated with antithyroid drugs. The receptor comes from a woman younger than 45 with Graves disease. The rearrangement links TRBV3-1 to TRBJ1-5; the D is unclear. The DNA for the CDR3 is TGTGCCAGCAGCTCAAGAGCGGGGCAGCCCCAGCATTTT. Encoded protein: CASSSRAGQPQHF.